Included here is one T cell receptor beta chain sequence, with context. The source of the sample is a study of blood T cell repertoires in COVID-19. About the research overall: Samples representing acute and convalescent COVID-19 were sourced from the United States, Italy and Spain. T cells, B-cell-depleted T cells, or PBMCs supplied cDNA or gDNA.

In the study's own analysis: Researchers report that nucleated cell counts were estimated from reference gene primer amplification. This table comes from immunoSEQ multiplex PCR, and its TCRdb copy is limited to in-frame clones, with some not included. Clonal size and the V and J genes are those of that table, whereas D and trimming came from the DNA. The sample lists some 68,000 clones, over 80% occurring once. The TCR sequence derives from a human donor in a cohort sampled during active COVID-19. The specimen sequenced was peripheral blood.

Here the CDR3 reads CASSLGGEQFF. CDR3 DNA sequence: TGTGCCAGCAGCTTAGGAGGTGAGCAGTTCTTC. The V gene is TRBV11-1, the J gene TRBJ2-1, with D hard to call. This CDR3 is built from 11 residues. CDR1 SGHAT and CDR2 FQDESV come from the germline V gene (reference sequence). V was clipped by 1 base and J by 9 bases, with 4 bases between them.